A single TCR beta chain is shown here with its context. Antigen unknown. Investigators merged groups given second doses at roughly 4 or roughly 12 weeks. The data were taken from a study of T cell responses to AZD1222 COVID-19 vaccine. Method: immunoSEQ multiplex PCR; TCRdb's copy keeps in-frame clones and lacks some. This table holds about 82,000 clones, around 90% found once. Study results and limitations: Clonal diversity was possibly underestimated, and white British individuals and females predominated among donors. A reported finding is that nearly half of spike-specific TCRs target unmutated variant regions. Mapped onto spike, vaccine-associated CD4 TCRs spanned it and were dominant at 160-218 and 743-854.

The germline V and J ends were trimmed by 1 base and 2 bases, with 8 bases remaining between them. Germline V gene lookup returns CDR1 LNHDA and CDR2 SQIVND (reference sequence). This CDR3 has 14 residues. This TCR was sampled from an adult who received the AZD1222 COVID-19 vaccine. The sequencing here drew on peripheral blood, taken 28 days after the second AZD1222 dose. The gene calls are TRBV19 and TRBJ2-5; D is perhaps TRBD1 (5 bases). The CDR3 is CASSIGGSQETQYF. For the CDR3, the DNA is TGTGCCAGTAGTATAGGGGGCAGTCAAGAGACCCAGTACTTC.